This is a list of T cell receptor beta chains from one sample in a study of T cell repertoires in cytomegalovirus infection. A single record per CDR3 protein comes from TCRdb applying MiXCR to the reads. Found here are 300,000 to 400,000 distinct CDR3 sequences, more than 8% of them singletons; the top ten hold around 4%. The sequenced sample was PBMCs. The receptors derive from a human donor in good health (CMV status not recorded). Some clones in this sample may be carry-over from other donors' samples. Each CDR3 is given with its conserved first and last residue. A D gene is named only where the DNA matches it firmly. Expanded clones get a size class; other rows say once, few or many, or leave the size out.

v_gene: TRBV6-6; j_gene: TRBJ2-1; abundance: many; d_gene: TRBD2; CDR3nt: TGTGCCAGCAGTGGGCTAGCGGGAGGGTACAATGAGCAGTTCTTC; CDR3aa: CASSGLAGGYNEQFF
v_gene: TRBV2; j_gene: TRBJ2-7; abundance: -; d_gene: TRBD1; CDR3nt: TGTGCCAGCAGTGAAAGCTACTGGGGCCGGGACAGCCCCTACGAGCAGTACTTC; CDR3aa: CASSESYWGRDSPYEQYF
v_gene: TRBV20-1; j_gene: TRBJ2-3; abundance: few; d_gene: -; CDR3nt: TGCAGCGCGCAAGAGTGGGAGCGAACAGATACGCAGTATTTT; CDR3aa: CSAQEWERTDTQYF
v_gene: TRBV6-6; j_gene: TRBJ1-1; abundance: many; d_gene: -; CDR3nt: TGTGCCAGCAGTTACGGGAGCAAGAACACTGAAGCTTTCTTT; CDR3aa: CASSYGSKNTEAFF
v_gene: TRBV7-2; j_gene: TRBJ2-7; abundance: many; d_gene: TRBD2; CDR3nt: TGTGCCAGCAGCTCAAGGGCTAGCGGAACCTACGAGCAGTACTTC; CDR3aa: CASSSRASGTYEQYF
v_gene: TRBV30; j_gene: TRBJ2-1; abundance: -; d_gene: -; CDR3nt: TGTGCCTGGAGTCGAGGCGGGGAATACAATGAGCAGTTCTTC; CDR3aa: CAWSRGGEYNEQFF
v_gene: TRBV7-2; j_gene: TRBJ2-3; abundance: many; d_gene: -; CDR3nt: TGTGCCAGCAGCCCGGGACTTGTCACAGATACGCAGTATTTT; CDR3aa: CASSPGLVTDTQYF
v_gene: TRBV27; j_gene: TRBJ2-7; abundance: -; d_gene: -; CDR3nt: TGTGCCAGCAGTACTACCAGGGGTAACGCCTACGAGCAGTACTTC; CDR3aa: CASSTTRGNAYEQYF
v_gene: TRBV6-2/TRBV6-3; j_gene: TRBJ1-1; abundance: few; d_gene: TRBD1; CDR3nt: TGTGCCAGCAGGGGGGACAGGGTGAACACTGAAGCTTTCTTT; CDR3aa: CASRGDRVNTEAFF
v_gene: TRBV6-6; j_gene: TRBJ2-7; abundance: -; d_gene: TRBD2; CDR3nt: TGTGCCAGCACTAGAGCCGGTGGACTAGGGACTAGCGGGATTGGGGGGCAGTACTTC; CDR3aa: CASTRAGGLGTSGIGGQYF
v_gene: TRBV30; j_gene: TRBJ1-2; abundance: -; d_gene: -; CDR3nt: TGTGCCTGGACAGGCTCGGGTCCGTATGGCTACACCTTC; CDR3aa: CAWTGSGPYGYTF
v_gene: TRBV18; j_gene: TRBJ2-3; abundance: -; d_gene: TRBD2; CDR3nt: TGTGCCAGCTCACCACAGAGCGGGAGAACAGATACGCAGTATTTT; CDR3aa: CASSPQSGRTDTQYF
v_gene: TRBV15; j_gene: TRBJ2-3; abundance: many; d_gene: -; CDR3nt: TGTGCCACCAGCAGAGGTTGGGGCACAGATACGCAGTATTTT; CDR3aa: CATSRGWGTDTQYF
v_gene: TRBV7-2; j_gene: TRBJ1-2; abundance: many; d_gene: TRBD1; CDR3nt: TGTGCCAGCATACCTCAGGGGGAACGTTACTATGGCTACACCTTC; CDR3aa: CASIPQGERYYGYTF
v_gene: TRBV7-2; j_gene: TRBJ2-7; abundance: many; d_gene: TRBD1; CDR3nt: TGTGCCAGCAGCCCGGACAGGGTGGCCTACGAGCAGTACTTC; CDR3aa: CASSPDRVAYEQYF
v_gene: TRBV30; j_gene: TRBJ1-6; abundance: -; d_gene: -; CDR3nt: TGTGCCTGGCGTATGGAGACCTATAATTCACCCCTCCACTTT; CDR3aa: CAWRMETYNSPLHF
v_gene: TRBV19; j_gene: TRBJ1-5; abundance: few; d_gene: -; CDR3nt: TGTGCCAGTAGTATCCCCTTCGATCAGCCCCAGCATTTT; CDR3aa: CASSIPFDQPQHF
v_gene: TRBV4-2; j_gene: TRBJ2-5; abundance: few; d_gene: -; CDR3nt: TGTGCCAGCAGCCAAGATCGTCTACAGGGCGTGCGAGAGACCCAGTACTTC; CDR3aa: CASSQDRLQGVRETQYF
v_gene: TRBV11-2; j_gene: TRBJ2-2; abundance: many; d_gene: TRBD2; CDR3nt: TGTGCAGACGGAGCGGGAGGGCCCGGGGAGCTGTTTTTT; CDR3aa: CADGAGGPGELFF
v_gene: TRBV6-1; j_gene: TRBJ2-1; abundance: -; d_gene: -; CDR3nt: TGTGCCAGCAGTGAAAGACTTGACAATGAGCAGTTCTTC; CDR3aa: CASSERLDNEQFF
v_gene: TRBV7-8; j_gene: TRBJ1-2; abundance: many; d_gene: -; CDR3nt: TGTGCCAGCAGCTTCATGGACAGTCTCTATGGCTACACCTTC; CDR3aa: CASSFMDSLYGYTF
v_gene: TRBV7-2; j_gene: TRBJ2-3; abundance: -; d_gene: TRBD2; CDR3nt: TGTGCCAGCAGCCCCCAGGGGACTAGGGGCGCAGATACGCAGTATTTT; CDR3aa: CASSPQGTRGADTQYF
v_gene: TRBV4-2; j_gene: TRBJ2-1; abundance: few; d_gene: TRBD2; CDR3nt: TGTGCCAGCAGCCTAAGGTTAGCGGGAGCGGTCTACAATGAGCAGTTCTTC; CDR3aa: CASSLRLAGAVYNEQFF
v_gene: TRBV7-2; j_gene: TRBJ2-3; abundance: few; d_gene: -; CDR3nt: TGTGCCAGCAGCTCTAGGATGGATACGCAGTATTTT; CDR3aa: CASSSRMDTQYF
v_gene: TRBV28; j_gene: TRBJ1-2; abundance: many; d_gene: -; CDR3nt: TGTGCCAGCAGTTTATGGAACTATGGCTACACCTTC; CDR3aa: CASSLWNYGYTF
v_gene: TRBV7-3; j_gene: TRBJ2-6; abundance: many; d_gene: TRBD1; CDR3nt: TGTGCCAGCAGCGAGCCGGGACAGGCCTCGGGTGGGGCCAACGTCCTGACTTTC; CDR3aa: CASSEPGQASGGANVLTF
v_gene: TRBV7-2; j_gene: TRBJ2-7; abundance: many; d_gene: TRBD2; CDR3nt: TGTGCCAGCAGCCCTTTGAGCGGGGGCGGGGACGAGCAGTACTTC; CDR3aa: CASSPLSGGGDEQYF
v_gene: TRBV7-3; j_gene: TRBJ1-1; abundance: -; d_gene: -; CDR3nt: TGTGCCAGCAGCTTACCCTACCCGATCACTGAAGCTTTCTTT; CDR3aa: CASSLPYPITEAFF
v_gene: TRBV7-2; j_gene: TRBJ2-5; abundance: many; d_gene: TRBD2; CDR3nt: TGTGCCAGCAGCCGGACTAGACTGACGACCCAGTACTTC; CDR3aa: CASSRTRLTTQYF
v_gene: TRBV7-2; j_gene: TRBJ1-3; abundance: many; d_gene: TRBD1; CDR3nt: TGTGCCAGCAGCTTAGGCGGGACAGCTGGAAACACCATATATTTT; CDR3aa: CASSLGGTAGNTIYF
v_gene: TRBV7-6; j_gene: TRBJ2-4; abundance: many; d_gene: -; CDR3nt: TGTGCCAGCAGCCCCACAGGGAAGAGCAGCTGGGACATTCAGTACTTC; CDR3aa: CASSPTGKSSWDIQYF
v_gene: TRBV6-1; j_gene: TRBJ1-1; abundance: -; d_gene: TRBD1; CDR3nt: TGTGCCAGCATCTTAAGACAGGGGGCTGAAGCTTTCTTT; CDR3aa: CASILRQGAEAFF
v_gene: TRBV7-2; j_gene: TRBJ2-7; abundance: many; d_gene: -; CDR3nt: TGTGCCAGCAGCTTAGCGGGTTCCAGCCGGGTCTTGGAGCAGTACTTC; CDR3aa: CASSLAGSSRVLEQYF
v_gene: TRBV24-1; j_gene: TRBJ2-1; abundance: -; d_gene: -; CDR3nt: TGTGCCACCAGTGATTTGCCTGGCCCCCGGGAGCAGTTCTTC; CDR3aa: CATSDLPGPREQFF
v_gene: TRBV7-8; j_gene: TRBJ1-1; abundance: many; d_gene: -; CDR3nt: TGTGCCAGCAGCTCTCCCGAAAAGGGGATGAACACTGAAGCTTTCTTT; CDR3aa: CASSSPEKGMNTEAFF
v_gene: TRBV6-2/TRBV6-3; j_gene: TRBJ2-1; abundance: many; d_gene: TRBD2; CDR3nt: TGTGCCAGCAGTTATTCGACTAGCGGGAGGAATTCTCCGCAGTTCTTC; CDR3aa: CASSYSTSGRNSPQFF
v_gene: TRBV7-8; j_gene: TRBJ1-1; abundance: many; d_gene: -; CDR3nt: TGTGCCAGCAGCTTAGTCCCACAGGGGAACACTGAAGCTTTCTTT; CDR3aa: CASSLVPQGNTEAFF
v_gene: TRBV12-3/TRBV12-4; j_gene: TRBJ1-5; abundance: many; d_gene: -; CDR3nt: TGTGCCAGCTGTTTCTGTTCAGGCAATCAGCCCCAGCATTTT; CDR3aa: CASCFCSGNQPQHF
v_gene: TRBV5-1; j_gene: TRBJ2-5; abundance: many; d_gene: -; CDR3nt: TGCGCCAGCAGCGCCTTTCCGGGACAACTAGTCCAAGAGACCCAGTACTTC; CDR3aa: CASSAFPGQLVQETQYF
v_gene: TRBV6-6; j_gene: TRBJ2-7; abundance: many; d_gene: TRBD2; CDR3nt: TGTGCCGGCGCGGGGGGGAGCTCCTACGAGCAGTACTTC; CDR3aa: CAGAGGSSYEQYF
v_gene: TRBV7-8; j_gene: TRBJ2-1; abundance: many; d_gene: TRBD2; CDR3nt: TGTGCCAGCAGCTTAGGCCTCGTTGCTAGCGGGAGACATGAGCAGTTCTTC; CDR3aa: CASSLGLVASGRHEQFF
v_gene: TRBV28; j_gene: TRBJ1-6; abundance: many; d_gene: -; CDR3nt: TGTGCCAGCAGTTTATCAGGGGTAGGGGAAAGCTCCTATAATTCACCCCTCCACTTT; CDR3aa: CASSLSGVGESSYNSPLHF
v_gene: TRBV7-8; j_gene: TRBJ2-1; abundance: -; d_gene: TRBD1; CDR3nt: TGTGCCAGCAGCGCCGGGACAGGGATCAGCAATGAGCAGTTCTTC; CDR3aa: CASSAGTGISNEQFF
v_gene: TRBV12-3/TRBV12-4; j_gene: TRBJ2-7; abundance: many; d_gene: TRBD2; CDR3nt: TGTGCCAGCAGTGGGCTAGCGGGTGGCATTCGCTACGAGCAGTACTTC; CDR3aa: CASSGLAGGIRYEQYF
v_gene: TRBV7-2; j_gene: TRBJ1-4; abundance: many; d_gene: -; CDR3nt: TGTGCCAGCAGCTTAGTTAGCGCCAGCGCAACTAATGAAAAACTGTTTTTT; CDR3aa: CASSLVSASATNEKLFF
v_gene: TRBV20-1; j_gene: TRBJ2-7; abundance: -; d_gene: -; CDR3nt: TGCAGTGCTAAGCCGGCGGGGTACGCCTACGAGCAGTACTTC; CDR3aa: CSAKPAGYAYEQYF
v_gene: TRBV25-1; j_gene: TRBJ2-4; abundance: -; d_gene: -; CDR3nt: TGTGCCAGCAGTGAATGGGGACAAGGAGACATTCAGTACTTC; CDR3aa: CASSEWGQGDIQYF
v_gene: TRBV28; j_gene: TRBJ1-2; abundance: many; d_gene: TRBD1; CDR3nt: TGTGCCAGCAGTTACGCTCAGGGGGTAAAGAGCGGCTACACCTTC; CDR3aa: CASSYAQGVKSGYTF
v_gene: TRBV20-1; j_gene: TRBJ2-3; abundance: -; d_gene: TRBD2; CDR3nt: TGCAGTGCTAATAGACTAGCGGGAGGCCGGGGAGATACGCAGTATTTT; CDR3aa: CSANRLAGGRGDTQYF
v_gene: TRBV20-1; j_gene: TRBJ2-7; abundance: -; d_gene: -; CDR3nt: TGCAGTGCCGTACAGGGTCTTAATTACGAGCAGTACTTC; CDR3aa: CSAVQGLNYEQYF
v_gene: TRBV12-3/TRBV12-4; j_gene: TRBJ2-2; abundance: few; d_gene: TRBD2; CDR3nt: TGTGCCAGCAGTTTGGGGGGGTTCGACACCGGGGAGCTGTTTTTT; CDR3aa: CASSLGGFDTGELFF
v_gene: TRBV30; j_gene: TRBJ1-5; abundance: -; d_gene: TRBD1; CDR3nt: TGTGCCTGGAAGAGTGGAACAGGGGAGAACAATCAGCCCCAGCATTTT; CDR3aa: CAWKSGTGENNQPQHF
v_gene: TRBV7-6; j_gene: TRBJ2-5; abundance: many; d_gene: -; CDR3nt: TGTGCCAGCAGCCCTGACACAGCTTCGGAGACCCAGTACTTC; CDR3aa: CASSPDTASETQYF
v_gene: TRBV7-8; j_gene: TRBJ2-3; abundance: many; d_gene: -; CDR3nt: TGTGCCAGCAGCTATGGCAGGGGTTCAGATACGCAGTATTTT; CDR3aa: CASSYGRGSDTQYF